Only one count was recorded for the clone carrying this T cell receptor beta chain. These data are taken from a study of blood T cell repertoires in COVID-19. Across the whole study: The United States, Italy and Spain provided the acute and convalescent COVID-19 samples. PBMCs, B-cell-depleted T cells, or T cells were the source of the cDNA or gDNA that made up the material.

Sequenced by immunoSEQ multiplex PCR; TCRdb stores in-frame clones only, minus some. The sample consists of just over 150,000 clones, around nine tenths of them appearing once. Between the trimmed V and J ends, which lost 2 bases and 7 bases, there was a span of 14 bases. The germline V gene encodes CDR1 SGHNT and CDR2 YYREEE (reference sequence). CDR3 size: 14 residues. The receptor was derived from a woman aged 65 to 85 with acute or convalescent COVID-19. Sequenced: peripheral blood. V is TRBV5-4 and J is TRBJ2-3, with D perhaps TRBD2 (6 bases). CDR3 region: CASSFSGGRNTQYF. In DNA, the CDR3 is TGTGCCAGCAGCTTTTCAGGAGGGAGAAATACGCAGTATTTT.